Listed below are T cell receptor beta chains from one sample, sequenced in a study of blood T cell repertoires in COVID-19. The method was immunoSEQ multiplex PCR; TCRdb's version includes in-frame clones alone and lacks a portion of them. The sample has 100,000 to 150,000 clones; 70% to 75% are singletons. Specimen: peripheral blood. These receptors came from a man aged 55 to 69 with acute or convalescent COVID-19. Both conserved end residues are part of each CDR3. Each record gives: J gene, clone size, CDR3 length, V gene, D gene, CDR3 DNA, CDR3 protein. D genes are given only for firm matches. Size tells how often a clone was seen (once, few, many) or the class of an expanded clone, and some rows leave it out.

>TRBJ1-1|.|12|TRBV30|.
TGTGCCGGAGGGCCGGGCTACACTGAAGCTTTCTTT
CAGGPGYTEAFF
>TRBJ2-5|.|14|TRBV11-3|TRBD1
TGTGCCAGCAGCTTCGGGACAGCACAAGAGACCCAGTACTTC
CASSFGTAQETQYF
>TRBJ2-1|.|16|TRBV3-1/TRBV3-2|TRBD2
TGTGCCAGCAGCCTGGGACTAGCGGGGGGATCCAATGAGCAGTTCTTC
CASSLGLAGGSNEQFF
>TRBJ2-3|.|15|TRBV9|.
TGTGCCAGCAGCGTAGAGGCAGGAGGCCCAGATACGCAGTATTTT
CASSVEAGGPDTQYF
>TRBJ2-1|.|17|TRBV4-1|TRBD2
TGCGCCAGCAGCCAGGGACTAGCGGGGGGTTCCTACAATGAGCAGTTCTTC
CASSQGLAGGSYNEQFF
>TRBJ1-2|.|12|TRBV29-1|.
TGCAGCGTTGCCGGGGGGGAATATGGCTACACCTTC
CSVAGGEYGYTF
>TRBJ2-3|.|15|TRBV18|TRBD2
TGTGCCAGCTCAAAACTAGCGGCTTCGGCGGATACGCAGTATTTT
CASSKLAASADTQYF
>TRBJ2-1|once|18|TRBV10-3|TRBD2
TGTGCCATCAGTGAGTTGGGATCGGGGACTAGCGGGAGTTATGAGCAGTTCTTC
CAISELGSGTSGSYEQFF
>TRBJ2-1|.|16|TRBV3-1/TRBV3-2|TRBD2
TGTGCCAGCAGCCAAAGTTTGGCTAGCGGGAGTAATGAGCAGTTCTTC
CASSQSLASGSNEQFF
>TRBJ2-7|.|15|TRBV3-1/TRBV3-2|TRBD1
TGTGCCAGCAGCCGCTTTGGGGACAGGGCTACCGAGCAGTACTTC
CASSRFGDRATEQYF
>TRBJ1-2|few|12|TRBV30|.
TGTGCCTGGAGTGTTAACAGGGACGGCTACACCTTC
CAWSVNRDGYTF